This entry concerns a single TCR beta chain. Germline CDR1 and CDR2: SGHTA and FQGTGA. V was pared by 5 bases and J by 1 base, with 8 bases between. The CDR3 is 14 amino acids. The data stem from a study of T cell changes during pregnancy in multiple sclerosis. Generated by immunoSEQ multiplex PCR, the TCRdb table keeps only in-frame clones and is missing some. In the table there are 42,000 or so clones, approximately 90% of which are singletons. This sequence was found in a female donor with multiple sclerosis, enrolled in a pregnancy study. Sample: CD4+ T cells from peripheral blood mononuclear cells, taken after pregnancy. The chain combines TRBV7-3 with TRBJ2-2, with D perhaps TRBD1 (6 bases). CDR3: CASSRGQNTGELFF. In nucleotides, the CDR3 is TGTGCCAGCAGCCGGGGACAGAACACCGGGGAGCTGTTTTTT.